A selection of T cell receptor beta chains follows, all from one sample in a study of cytomegalovirus exposure and HLA in healthy donors. Assay used: immunoSEQ multiplex PCR; TCRdb lists only in-frame clones, some missing. This table has 100,000 to 150,000 clones, around 80% appearing once. The sequencing input was PBMCs. These receptors all come from a female donor in good health and CMV-seronegative. Both conserved end residues are part of each CDR3. The D gene is left open where the match is weak. Clone sizes are given selectively: once, few, many, or a class where the clone is expanded.

d_call	j_call	v_call	clone_size	cdr3_nt	cdr3_aa
-	TRBJ1-3	TRBV21-1	-	TGTGCCAGCAGCAGGCAGGGAAACTCTGGAAACACCATATATTTT	CASSRQGNSGNTIYF
-	TRBJ1-1	TRBV5-1	few	TGCGCCAGCAGCTTGGTGGTGGAGACTGAAGCTTTCTTT	CASSLVVETEAFF
TRBD1	TRBJ1-6	TRBV4-2	-	TGTGCCAGCAGCCATACATACAGGGGGAAATCAGGATCACCCCTCCACTTT	CASSHTYRGKSGSPLHF
TRBD2	TRBJ2-7	TRBV11-3	-	TGTGCCAGCAGCTCCCCCGGGGAGGGCATCTACGAGCAGTACTTC	CASSSPGEGIYEQYF
-	TRBJ1-1	TRBV5-1	-	TGCGCCAGCAGCGGCGGGGATGGAACTGAAGCTTTCTTT	CASSGGDGTEAFF
TRBD1	TRBJ1-6	TRBV7-2	-	TGTGCCAGCAGCTTAGTTTCAGGGGGCGTATCACCCCTCCACTTT	CASSLVSGGVSPLHF
TRBD1	TRBJ1-3	TRBV6-4	-	TGTGCCAGCAGTGACTCTCGGGGACAGGGTAGAAACACCATATATTTT	CASSDSRGQGRNTIYF
TRBD1	TRBJ2-4	TRBV7-2	once	TGTGCCAGCAGCTTAACGGGTCGGGACAGGGAGTACTTC	CASSLTGRDREYF
-	TRBJ1-1	TRBV4-1	-	TGCGCCAGCAGCCTCACCCCAGGGGAGAACACTGAAGCTTTCTTT	CASSLTPGENTEAFF
-	TRBJ2-7	TRBV5-4	-	TGTGCCAGCAGCAATTACCGGGACAATTCCTACGAGCAGTACTTC	CASSNYRDNSYEQYF
-	TRBJ1-3	TRBV7-3	-	TGTGCCAGCAGCTTCGGGGGTACTGGAAACACCATATATTTT	CASSFGGTGNTIYF
-	TRBJ1-5	TRBV9	-	TGTGCCAGCAGCGTAGCGTTTGGAGCCTATCAGCCCCAGCATTTT	CASSVAFGAYQPQHF
TRBD2	TRBJ2-1	TRBV4-1	few	TGCGCCAGCAGCCCGATGGGACTAGCGGGGGGCAGCTCCTACAATGAGCAGTTCTTC	CASSPMGLAGGSSYNEQFF
TRBD1	TRBJ1-1	TRBV7-8	-	TGTGCCAGCAGCCCGACTTGGACAGGGGGAACTGAAGCTTTCTTT	CASSPTWTGGTEAFF
-	TRBJ2-5	TRBV5-4	-	TGTGCCAGCAGCTTGAGGGGGGGGGAGGAGACCCAGTACTTC	CASSLRGGEETQYF
TRBD1	TRBJ1-3	TRBV4-1	-	TGCGCCAGCAGCCCTGGGGACAGGAGAAACACCATATATTTT	CASSPGDRRNTIYF
TRBD1	TRBJ1-1	TRBV2	-	TGTGCCAGCAGCTACACAGGGGTCCCTGAAGCTTTCTTT	CASSYTGVPEAFF
-	TRBJ2-3	TRBV4-1	-	TGCGCCAGCAGCTACCCCGGGGAGAGAAGCACAGATACGCAGTATTTT	CASSYPGERSTDTQYF
-	TRBJ2-7	TRBV18	-	TGTGCCAGCTCATTGACTAGGGGCGCGCCCGAGCAGTACTTC	CASSLTRGAPEQYF
-	TRBJ2-5	TRBV29-1	-	TGCAGCGTTGAAGATCCCGCCCGGGGAGAGACCCAGTACTTC	CSVEDPARGETQYF
TRBD1	TRBJ1-4	TRBV19	-	TGTGCCAGTAGTCGACAGGGATGGAATGAAAAACTGTTTTTT	CASSRQGWNEKLFF
TRBD1	TRBJ1-2	TRBV6-1	-	TGTGCCAGCAGGAAAGGGGGACAGGGGCAGAGTGGCTACACCTTC	CASRKGGQGQSGYTF
TRBD2	TRBJ2-5	TRBV7-9	-	TGTGCCAGCAGTCCGGCGGGAGGTGGAGAGACCCAGTACTTC	CASSPAGGGETQYF
TRBD2	TRBJ2-1	TRBV7-9	-	TGTGCCACCCGCCTAGCGGGGGGATACAATGAGCAGTTCTTC	CATRLAGGYNEQFF
TRBD1	TRBJ1-1	TRBV7-9	-	TGTGCCAGCAGCTTGTTCACAGGGGGCGTGACTGAAGCTTTCTTT	CASSLFTGGVTEAFF
TRBD1	TRBJ1-6	TRBV18	once	TGTGCCAGCTCACCAAACGACAGGGGCTATTCTTCACCCCTCCACTTT	CASSPNDRGYSSPLHF
TRBD2	TRBJ2-5	TRBV30	-	TGTGCCTGGGTTACCGGCCGGGGGGAGCAGTACTTC	CAWVTGRGEQYF
-	TRBJ1-2	TRBV6-1	-	TGTGCCAGCAGTTCCAGGGGACCTACCAATGGCTACACCTTC	CASSSRGPTNGYTF
-	TRBJ2-1	TRBV11-2	-	TGTGCCAGCAGCTTGTCCGGTTTCGAGCAGTTCTTC	CASSLSGFEQFF
-	TRBJ1-6	TRBV12-5	-	TGTGCTAGTGGTTCGGACTTTAATTCACCCCTCCACTTT	CASGSDFNSPLHF
-	TRBJ1-2	TRBV7-9	-	TGTGCCAGCAGCCTCCCCGGGAATAACTATGGCTACACCTTC	CASSLPGNNYGYTF
-	TRBJ1-2	TRBV6-5	-	TGTGCCAGCAGTTACACAGGGAAGGGTAACTATGGCTACACCTTC	CASSYTGKGNYGYTF
TRBD1	TRBJ1-4	TRBV19	-	TGTGCCAGTAGTAGGGGACAGGGACGCCGCCAGGAAAAACTGTTTTTT	CASSRGQGRRQEKLFF
TRBD2	TRBJ2-3	TRBV28	-	TGTGCCAGCAGTCGGGGGGATTCAGATACGCAGTATTTT	CASSRGDSDTQYF
TRBD2	TRBJ2-1	TRBV28	-	TGTGCCAGCAGTTTAGGCGGGGGGCAGGCCTACAATAAGCAGTTCTTC	CASSLGGGQAYNKQFF
-	TRBJ1-5	TRBV5-4	-	TGTGCCAGCAGCTTGGACACCAATCAGCCCCAGCATTTT	CASSLDTNQPQHF
-	TRBJ2-4	TRBV21-1	-	TGTGCCAGCAGCGTCTCACAGGGGGACGGGGCCAAAAACATTCAGTACTTC	CASSVSQGDGAKNIQYF
TRBD2	TRBJ2-5	TRBV10-1	-	TGCGCCAGCAGCTCAAGAACAGCGGGGGGAATAAGGGAGCAGTACTTC	CASSSRTAGGIREQYF
-	TRBJ2-7	TRBV19	-	TGTGCCAGTAGTATTTACGGACAGTCCTACGAGCAGTACTTC	CASSIYGQSYEQYF
-	TRBJ2-5	TRBV2	-	TGTGCCAGCAGTGATTTAGTTGTGTACTTC	CASSDLVVYF
-	TRBJ2-1	TRBV21-1	-	TGTGCCAGCAGCAAAGCGCACGTCGGGAGGAACAACAATGAGCAGTTCTTC	CASSKAHVGRNNNEQFF
-	TRBJ2-7	TRBV19	-	TGTGCCAGCCATTCAGGGCACGAGCAGTACTTC	CASHSGHEQYF
-	TRBJ2-1	TRBV14	once	TGTGCCAGCAGCCCCGGCGGCAATGAGCAGTTCTTC	CASSPGGNEQFF
TRBD1	TRBJ2-6	TRBV10-1	-	TGCGCCAGCAACCCCGGGACAGGGTATGGTGGGGCCAACGGCCTGACTTTC	CASNPGTGYGGANGLTF
-	TRBJ1-4	TRBV18	-	TGTGCCAGCTCACCGGGGCAGAATGAAAAACTGTTTTTT	CASSPGQNEKLFF
TRBD1	TRBJ1-5	TRBV4-1	-	TGCGCCAGCAGCCCAAACCCGGGACAGGGTTCGCAGCAGCCCCAGCATTTT	CASSPNPGQGSQQPQHF
TRBD2	TRBJ2-5	TRBV28	-	TGTGCCAGCAGGGTAGCGGGCACGAGCTGGGAGACCCAGTACTTC	CASRVAGTSWETQYF
-	TRBJ2-7	TRBV7-9	-	TGTGCCAGCAGTTTAACGGGGTACTACGAGCAGTACTTC	CASSLTGYYEQYF
TRBD1	TRBJ1-5	TRBV18	-	TGTGCCAGCTCGCCGAACCGGGACAGGGGCAGTCAGCCCCAGCATTTT	CASSPNRDRGSQPQHF
-	TRBJ2-7	TRBV30	few	TGTGCCTGGAGTAGAGATGCCTACGAGCAGTACTTC	CAWSRDAYEQYF
-	TRBJ2-7	TRBV28	-	TGTGCCAGCAGTTTTGAGGGGGGGTCCTACGAGCAGTACTTC	CASSFEGGSYEQYF
TRBD1	TRBJ2-6	TRBV7-9	-	TGTGCCAGCAGCTTGGCCTTCAGGGGGCCAGACTCTGGGGCCAACGTCCTGACTTTC	CASSLAFRGPDSGANVLTF
-	TRBJ2-1	TRBV7-2	-	TGTGCCAGCAGCTTCACCCCGGAGTCCTACAATGAGCAGTTCTTC	CASSFTPESYNEQFF